This note documents a single TCR beta chain sequence. A single count supports this clone. What antigen it recognizes has not been identified. No base quality information exists; no much larger clone differs at one position. The library was built by means of the immunoSEQ multiplex PCR assay. The multiplex PCR relied on a mix of 60 forward primers for TCR Vbeta segments and 13 reverse primers for TCR Jbeta segments. Amplification of the CDR3 region of rearranged TCR beta genes was performed with a multiplex PCR assay on genomic DNA. The amplified TCR beta libraries were sequenced on the Illumina HiSeq System as 87-base-pair reads. Turning to the authors' computational methods: In a later analysis, tens of millions of unique TCR beta chains were counted across the approximately 620 repertoires, and roughly 9.9 million of these chains were shared by at least two donors. To remove PCR and sequencing errors, raw reads were error-corrected and collapsed into unique sequences using a nearest-neighbor algorithm that merged closely related sequences. CDR3 sequences were aligned to IMGT reference sequences to assign V, D and J gene segments. For a sequence to be retained, a match of at least six nucleotides to both a V gene segment and a J gene segment was required. A rearrangement counted as productive if the CDR3 had no stop codons and remained in frame with V and J, and every other rearrangement counted as non-productive. CDR3 was defined according to IMGT convention as the region running from the second conserved V-encoded cysteine to the conserved J-encoded phenylalanine. The earlier analysis of some 600 of the donors excluded sequences that lacked an unambiguous match to a single V gene segment. An earlier analysis of several hundred of the donors called V segments functional above 56.7% productive rearrangements and segregating when the between-donor standard deviation exceeded 5%. A statistical classification framework was built for diagnosing cytomegalovirus status from the catalog of TCR beta chain sequences. A later analysis assigned V and J genes by comparing TCR nucleotide sequences with IMGT/GENE-DB human TR gene sequences. In a later analysis, CDR3 sequences and most-parsimonious VDJ recombination scenarios were assigned using the TCRdist pipeline. In a later analysis, each TCR beta chain was defined by its CDR3 amino acid sequence together with its V-gene family, and reads lacking a unique V-gene family were excluded. A later analysis removed 450 to 600 highly shared, low-generation-probability nucleotide sequences to deal with suspected cross-contamination and a sequencing artifact. For each public chain, a later analysis derived a clonal expansion index from normalized ranks of inferred template counts within each repertoire. In a later analysis, generation probabilities were computed using a VDJ recombination model fitted to out-of-frame rearrangements, and the results were checked against IGoR. In a later analysis, TCR-TCR, TCR-HLA and TCR-CMV co-occurrence was scored with hypergeometric tests, and a repertoire-size bias correction was applied to TCR pairs. A later analysis estimated false discovery rates by permuting HLA or CMV assignments 20 times. In a later analysis, co-occurring TCRs were grouped using DBSCAN, and TCRdist sequence similarity was added for clustering within HLA-allele-positive subsets. Co-occurrence clustering excluded repertoires with fewer than 30,000 or more than 120,000 public chains, plus five with anomalous nucleotide sharing. The table comes from immuneACCESS by way of TCRdb, which keeps in-frame sequences with V and J called. Part of the clones is missing from these tables; in studies checked, under half for an unresolved V gene and the rest for unknown reasons. V and J calls plus clone size are reproduced from that table; the DNA served to infer D and trimming. The sample table records some 140,000 clones; about 80% of these occur just once. Approximately 4.3% of the sample is in the top ten clones.

The CDR3 spans 13 residues, from the cysteine through the phenylalanine. Only the CDR3 region is kept as DNA, spanning 39 bases read in frame from base 1. V gives up 3 bases and J gives up 3 bases, and the segment between their germline ends measures 10 bases. The CDR1 and CDR2 encoded by the germline V gene are SGDLS and YYNGEE. The data belong to a study of cytomegalovirus exposure and HLA in healthy donors (dated by TCRdb to 2017 to 2019). The study in broad terms: In an earlier analysis of some 610 of the donors, less than 350 Gb of sequence data and 90 million to 120 million unique TCR beta sequences from approximately 180 million T cells were reported. About 320 gigabases of sequencing data and around 87 million unique TCR sequences were included in an early release covering 500 to 750 HLA-typed donors. The genetic ancestry cluster associated with self-reported Caucasian donors included about four fifths of the roughly 410 genotyped donors. The study was designed to test whether signatures of past pathogen exposure could be identified by cataloging public T cell receptors. The study profiled the T cell repertoires of 500 to 800 subjects by immunosequencing and related them to cytomegalovirus serostatus. Besides the first cohort of about 730 subjects, a separate validation cohort made up of around 120 different subjects was used. The study combined high-throughput TCR immunosequencing, statistical association of individual TCRs with disease status, and machine learning to predict cytomegalovirus infection status. A later analysis re-examined previously published TCR beta repertoires from roughly 720 donors and added high-resolution HLA genotyping to investigate patterns of TCR occurrence. In the later analysis, no new phenotypic data were used to find candidate immune exposures; instead, reliance was placed on TCR beta sequences and their occurrence across donors. To decide whether each TCR beta V gene segment behaved as functional or pseudogenic, an earlier analysis of some 600 of the donors relied on high-throughput TCR beta sequencing. Donor age, sex, ethnicity and CMV serostatus were compiled together with the repertoire data. A later genetic analysis took genome-wide SNP genotypes for about 60% of the roughly 670 donors and used that subset as a discovery cohort. Every repertoire in the discovery cohort had been generated on one and the same sequencing platform. Both class I and class II loci were covered by HLA typing, at four-digit resolution. Typing coverage varied by locus: roughly 629-640 donors for A, B, C, DRB1 and DQB1; roughly 500 for DQA1; more than 600 for DPA1; roughly 470 for DPB1. Several DR-DQ haplotypes were handled as single units for association and clustering because linkage in the cohort was strong. Across some 400 genotyped donors of the cohort, an average of 235,054 unique TCR beta nucleotide sequences per donor were sequenced, and approximately 17% of those sequences were non-productive.

Overall study results and their limits: In vitro tests confirmed that a few of the cytomegalovirus-associated TCR beta chains recognize cytomegalovirus antigens. A total of 164 TCR beta chains were listed by the study as associated with cytomegalovirus. In this cohort, only TCR beta chains were sequenced, and detectable features were limited by the absence of alpha or paired-chain data. Strong co-occurrence of HLA alleles, especially DR and DQ, made assigning TCR associations to individual alleles difficult. Some IMGT-functional V segments, including TRBV6-2 and TRBV6-3, could not be told apart with the 87-base-pair reads, so those segments were excluded. A further reported finding was that TCR beta sequences accurately predicted the HLA-A and HLA-B alleles for most subjects in the first cohort. In an earlier analysis of 500 to 650 of the donors, most TCR beta V segments appeared in productive rearrangements about 87% or about 30% of the time, broadly matching IMGT annotations. A later analysis reported that several top co-occurrence clusters appeared linked to parvovirus B19, influenza, CMV and Epstein-Barr virus. A later genetic analysis associated a missense DCLRE1C variant with V-gene and J-gene trimming of TCR beta chains, and an independent cohort replicated the association. A cluster of highly shared sequence variants was judged likely to be a technical artifact of the sequencing pipeline. The earlier analysis of 587 of the donors excluded over 15 rarely observed V segments, including chromosome 9 orphons, because counts were too low. A later analysis associated approximately 17,000 TCR beta sequences with specific HLA alleles at a false discovery rate of 0.05. A later genetic analysis reported fewer N-insertions in productive TCRs among donors in an Asian-associated ancestry cluster than the roughly 620-donor mean. The authors suggested that the approach could potentially be generalized to other disease states and immunological phenotypes. Linkage disequilibrium might explain the correlated functional status among segregating V segments, but an unknown experimental factor could not be excluded. Most CMV-associated TCR beta chains appeared to be HLA-restricted in a later analysis, and the HLA associations seemed to be driven largely by CMV exposure. The classifier was reported to diagnose cytomegalovirus status with high specificity and sensitivity in both the original cohort and the validation cohort. Most TCR sequences were seen in very few donors, while some public TCRs were found in many individuals. Roughly uniform sequencing depth across donors was assumed in presence/absence analyses, although this assumption may not hold. In a later analysis, HLA-associated TCR beta chains showed more clonal expansion and lower generation probabilities than non-associated chains that were equally common. For the cohort, immune exposure information was limited to CMV serostatus. In a later analysis, TCR association rates were found to vary across HLA loci, with the most associated TCRs seen for DRB1 alleles and the fewest for HLA-C alleles. Because HLA typing was missing for some donors at each locus, association tests included only the typed subset.

The cohort was made up of around 720 healthy bone marrow donors. At the time of sampling, all cohort members were nominally healthy, though unrecorded immune exposures were likely present. Of the roughly 670 cohort members, approximately 300 had a positive CMV serostatus and approximately 400 had a negative one, while no CMV serostatus was recorded for the donor. Every donor gave a peripheral blood sample, and the peripheral blood mononuclear cells from that sample were used for TCR beta sequencing. Genomic DNA extraction from the blood cell samples was performed with the Qiagen DNeasy Blood Extraction Kit.

The V and J genes are TRBV9 and TRBJ2-7; the best D guess is TRBD2, with 7 bases matching. Sequencing was carried out using PBMCs. The receptor was derived from a man between 25 and 39 years old in good health. Read as DNA, the sequence is TGTGCCAGCAGCGAGGGGGGGCACTACGAGCAGTACTTC. Protein translation: CASSEGGHYEQYF.